This T cell receptor beta chain was documented in a study of preoperative IRX-2 immunotherapy in early breast cancer. Generated by immunoSEQ multiplex PCR, the TCRdb table keeps only in-frame clones and is missing some. Here the sample spans roughly 40,000 clones, around 77% being singletons. The V gene lost 2 bases and the J gene lost 4 bases, with 15 bases spanning the gap. There are 16 residues in the CDR3. Germline values: CDR1 SGHNT, CDR2 YENEEA. This clone was counted once. As for treatment: preoperative locoregional IRX-2 cytokine immunotherapy. This phase Ib study tested locoregional IRX-2 cytokine immunotherapy given before surgery.

This sequence joins TRBV11-3 and TRBJ2-1; the D gene could be TRBD1 or TRBD2 (6 bases each). This sequence originates from a human donor with breast cancer. Sequenced here: tumor tissue, sampled after IRX-2 immunotherapy. The CDR3, as DNA: TGTGCCAGCAGCTTATCAGCAGGAGGGGGGTACAATGAGCAGTTCTTC. Its protein is CASSLSAGGGYNEQFF.